One T cell receptor beta chain is described in this entry. This clone is a singleton in its sample. The specificity of this receptor is unknown. Base qualities are not at hand, and no much larger clone is one base apart. The CDR3 goes from the cysteine to the phenylalanine over 17 residues. Only the CDR3 region is kept as DNA, spanning 51 bases read in frame from base 1. V is pruned by 3 bases and J by 6 bases, leaving 12 bases of the junction without a gene match. The germline V gene (reference sequence) sets CDR1 to LGHDT and CDR2 to YNNKEL. Enrolling through a virtual design, the prospective study's participants ranged in age from roughly 18 to 90 years and lived across 24 United States geographic areas. Cohort assignment in the prospective study relied on participant-reported clinical history from a screening survey and a study questionnaire. ImmuneRACE Cohort 3 recovered participants were defined by two consecutive negative NP/OP PCR tests, healthcare professional clearance, or symptom resolution. In the prospective study, whole blood, serum and a nasopharyngeal or oropharyngeal swab were collected from each participant by mobile phlebotomists. Participants in the prospective study had the option to provide additional blood draws and questionnaires over an approximately two-month period. Prospective study blood samples were shipped either frozen or at room temperature before DNA extraction.

This sample was taken from a study of blood T cell repertoires in COVID-19 (dated by TCRdb to the early 2020s). In the study overall: The collaborator samples originated in the United States, Italy and Spain and spanned the acute and convalescent phases of COVID-19. Sample metadata almost always included a de-identified subject ID, COVID-19 status, age in years and sex. Subjects who had been exposed to COVID-19, were actively infected with it, or had recovered from it provided the deeply sampled blood TCRbeta repertoires that made up the dataset. The prospective study material was composed of cDNA or gDNA derived from T cells, B-cell-depleted T cells, or PBMCs. A freely available public database, intended as a resource for researchers studying the immune response to SARS-CoV-2, is where the repertoires were released. The samples were drawn from the first 160 participants of the ongoing ImmuneRACE study and from 1,254 subjects provided by 6 global collaborators. Where available, HLA class I and class II types were obtained from metadata supplied by the sample provider rather than from assay-based typing.

TCRbeta CDR3 regions were amplified from genomic DNA by means of the immunoSEQ Assay, a bias-controlled multiplex PCR. Regarding the original processing steps: The number of nucleated cells in each sample was estimated by amplification of reference gene primers within the assay. To quantify the absolute abundance of each unique TCRbeta CDR3 rearrangement, sequence reads were collapsed and filtered. For each sample, productive Simpson clonality was calculated as the square root of Simpson's diversity index across productive rearrangements. TCRdb carries this immuneACCESS record with in-frame sequences only. Its versions omit some clonotypes, under half of them owing to an unresolved V gene in the studies checked, with the rest unexplained. The V and J calls and clone size are taken from that table; D and trimming were inferred from the DNA. Counted in this sample were about 350,000 clones; approximately 84% of them appeared once. The ten most abundant clones make up roughly 1% of the sample.

The investigation overall reported the following: The amount of clinical and demographic metadata varied by source and participant and was provided uncurated.

The sequence was collected from a woman younger than 45 who had recovered from COVID-19. The chain is made from TRBV3-1 (or the pseudogene TRBV3-2) and TRBJ1-5, with 9 junctional bases fitting TRBD1. The sample consisted of PBMCs or T cells enriched from blood (not recorded which). The DNA is as follows: TGTGCCAGCAGCCAGAGATCCTGGGGACAGGGTGCTCAGCCCCAGCATTTT. This codes for CASSQRSWGQGAQPQHF.